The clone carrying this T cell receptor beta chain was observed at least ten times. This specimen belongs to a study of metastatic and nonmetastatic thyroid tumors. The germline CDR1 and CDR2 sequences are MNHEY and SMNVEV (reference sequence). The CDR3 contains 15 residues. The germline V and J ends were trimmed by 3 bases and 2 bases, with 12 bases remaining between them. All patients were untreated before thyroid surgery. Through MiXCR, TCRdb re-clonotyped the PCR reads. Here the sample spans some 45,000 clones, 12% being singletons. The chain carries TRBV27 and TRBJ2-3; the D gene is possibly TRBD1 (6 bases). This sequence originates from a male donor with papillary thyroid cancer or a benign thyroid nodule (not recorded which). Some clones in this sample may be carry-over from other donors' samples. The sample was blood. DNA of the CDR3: TGTGCCAGCAGTTTCGGACAGTATGCCACAGATACGCAGTATTTT. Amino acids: CASSFGQYATDTQYF.